This TCR beta chain was sequenced in a study of monozygotic twins with inflammatory bowel disease. Points from the study as a whole: TCRbeta diversity (inverse Simpson) was lower in IBD patients than in healthy co-twins. Especially with disease activity, IBD patients shared fewer clonotypes with others than healthy twins did.

The CDR3 runs to 17 residues. Per-sample cDNA came from eight separate reactions. TCRdb reprocessed the 5' RACE reads, with one entry per CDR3 protein and no DNA. The sample table includes 310,000 or so distinct CDR3 sequences. Remarks on this clonotype: No antigen is known for it.

The chain links TRBV12-3 or TRBV12-4 to TRBJ2-4; TCRdb's D call, TRBD2, is unchecked because there is no DNA. The clonotype originates from a human donor with ulcerative colitis or Crohn's disease, or a healthy co-twin of an affected twin (not recorded which). The sequenced sample consisted of blood. This chain's CDR3 is CASRRETAVLAKNIQYF.